The 30 T cell receptor beta chains given below trace back to one sample, sequenced in a study of T cells in narcolepsy. Some clones are missing from TCRdb's copy, which holds only in-frame ones; the method was immunoSEQ multiplex PCR. The sample holds roughly 20,000 clones, 75% to 90% seen once. The sequencing sample was made of memory (CD45RA-) CD4+ T cells from blood. The receptors stem from a human donor in good health.

This chain uses TRBV7-9 with TRBJ1-6; D perhaps matches TRBD1 (6 bases). Per the germline V gene, CDR1 is SEHNR and CDR2 is FQNEAQ (reference sequence). The V end was cut by 4 bases, the J end by 7 bases, with 14 bases between. The CDR3 sequence is 15 residues long. CDR3 sequence (DNA): TGTGCCAGCAGCTGGTCCGGGGGCCGAAATTCACCCCTCCACTTT. This sequence encodes CASSWSGGRNSPLHF.

CDR3 sequence: CASRLDSNTGELFF. In DNA form, the CDR3 reads TGTGCCAGTAGACTCGACAGTAACACCGGGGAGCTGTTTTTT. J is TRBJ2-2 and V is TRBV19; D perhaps matches TRBD1 (5 bases). The CDR3 totals 14 residues. Germline CDR1 reads LNHDA; CDR2 reads SQIVND (reference sequence). V was pared by 6 bases and J by 2 bases, with 10 bases between.

The J gene is TRBJ2-3, the V gene TRBV5-1; tentative D call: TRBD2 (6 bases). The V end lost 2 bases, the J end lost 2 bases, and 12 bases lay between the germline ends. Germline values: CDR1 SGHRS, CDR2 YFSETQ. The CDR3 totals 15 residues. CDR3 DNA sequence: TGCGCCAGCAGCTTACATCGGGGGTCCACAGATACGCAGTATTTT. Translating gives CASSLHRGSTDTQYF.

This clone was observed a single time. This chain links TRBV5-4 with TRBJ2-2; 8 bases map to TRBD1. The junction had 3 bases not matched to a gene; V was cut back by 1 base and J by 4 bases. This CDR3 is built from 15 residues. Germline V gives CDR1 SGHNT, CDR2 YYREEE (reference sequence). The CDR3 bases are TGTGCCAGCAGCTTGAGGACAGGGTTCACCGGGGAGCTGTTTTTT. It is translated as CASSLRTGFTGELFF.

This chain connects TRBV5-1 to TRBJ2-5; 7 bases match TRBD1. The germline CDR1 and CDR2 sequences are SGHRS and YFSETQ. The J segment lost 4 bases and the V segment lost 2 bases, leaving 8 bases of the junction unmatched. CDR3 length: 15 residues. Here the CDR3 DNA reads TGCGCCAGCAGCTTCCAGGGGGAGTCGGGAGAGACCCAGTACTTC. Its protein product is CASSFQGESGETQYF.

The V gene is TRBV9, the J gene TRBJ2-5, with D maybe TRBD2 (6 bases). The germline gives CDR1 SGDLS, CDR2 YYNGEE. V lost 6 bases to trimming and J lost 5 bases, with 17 bases between them. This CDR3 has 14 amino acids. This chain's CDR3 is CASTPGVTLETQYF. DNA of the CDR3: TGTGCCAGCACCCCGGGGGTGACTTTGGAGACCCAGTACTTC.

This clone was observed once. The chain combines TRBV6-1 with TRBJ1-5; the D gene is possibly TRBD1 (6 bases). V was trimmed by 0 bases and J by 7 bases, leaving 19 bases between them. CDR3 length: 17 amino acids. Germline V gene lookup returns CDR1 MNHNS and CDR2 SASEGT. This CDR3 reads CASSEAPDGGLEQPQHF. CDR3 in DNA: TGTGCCAGCAGTGAAGCGCCTGACGGGGGCCTCGAGCAGCCCCAGCATTTT.

The chain combines TRBV5-4 with TRBJ2-1; 10 bases match TRBD2. Germline loops: CDR1 SGHNT, CDR2 YYREEE (reference sequence). After removal of 0 bases from V and 6 bases from J, the junction contained 3 bases not matched to a gene. The CDR3 sequence is 15 residues long. In DNA, the CDR3 is TGTGCCAGCAGCTTGGGACGGACTAGCGGCAATGAGCAGTTCTTC. Protein: CASSLGRTSGNEQFF.

The V gene is TRBV5-5, the J gene TRBJ2-3; D unresolved. Germline values: CDR1 SGHKS, CDR2 YYEKEE (reference sequence). The CDR3 totals 14 residues. The germline V and J ends were trimmed by 5 bases and 1 base, with 11 bases remaining between them. The CDR3 region has the DNA TGTGCCAGCAGTTCGATCGACGGCACAGATACGCAGTATTTT. It yields the protein CASSSIDGTDTQYF.

The V gene is TRBV4-3, the J gene TRBJ2-3; no clear D. CDR3 length: 12 residues. CDR1 is LGHNA and CDR2 is YSLEER in the germline V gene. Trimming left V 5 bases short and J 4 bases short, with 7 bases between. The CDR3 nucleotides read TGCGCCAGCAGCTCCGAGTCAGATACGCAGTATTTT. This sequence encodes CASSSESDTQYF.

The V gene is TRBV5-6, the J gene TRBJ1-1; tentative D call: TRBD1 (6 bases). Germline CDR1 and CDR2: SGHDT and YYEEEE. The V and J ends lost 0 bases and 4 bases respectively, with 16 bases between them. The CDR3 is 16 amino acids. The CDR3 protein is CASSLAGARVSTEAFF. CDR3 sequence (DNA): TGTGCCAGCAGCTTGGCGGGGGCGCGGGTGTCCACTGAAGCTTTCTTT.

This clone was seen more than once but under ten times. This chain links TRBV5-1 with TRBJ1-1; TRBD1 matches at 8 bases. V lost 0 bases and J lost 5; bases outside the gene matches: 6. The CDR3 extends over 15 amino acids. The germline V gene encodes CDR1 SGHRS and CDR2 YFSETQ. CDR3 bases: TGCGCCAGCAGCTTGGAAACAGGGGGACGGACTGAAGCTTTCTTT. It encodes CASSLETGGRTEAFF.

The rearrangement links TRBV10-3 to TRBJ2-3; TRBD2 is a possible D gene (6 bases). V was trimmed by 5 bases and J by 1 base, leaving 16 bases between them. Germline assignment: CDR1 ENHRY and CDR2 SYGVKD. This CDR3 is 16 amino acids long. CDR3 nucleotide sequence: TGTGCCATCAGTCTGAGCGGGCTGACGGGCACAGATACGCAGTATTTT. It codes for CAISLSGLTGTDTQYF.

V and J are TRBV4-3 and TRBJ2-5; 8 bases fit TRBD2. CDR3 length: 16 amino acids. The junction had 13 bases not matched to a gene; V was cut back by 5 bases and J by 5 bases. Looked up from germline, CDR1 is LGHNA and CDR2 is YSLEER. CDR3 sequence: CASSNLGLAGLETQYF. The DNA of the CDR3 is TGCGCCAGCAGCAATCTTGGACTAGCTGGTTTGGAGACCCAGTACTTC.

This sequence joins TRBV5-4 and TRBJ2-5; no reliable D call. Trimming took 4 bases from V and 5 from J, leaving 12 bases between them. Germline CDR1 reads SGHNT; CDR2 reads YYREEE (reference sequence). CDR3 length: 13 amino acids. As DNA, the CDR3 is TGTGCCAGCAGCCCACCGGCCCCCGAGACCCAGTACTTC. Encoded protein: CASSPPAPETQYF.

Relative to its sample, this clone is large (0.1 to 1%). This chain links TRBV5-1 with TRBJ2-1; 8 nucleotides align to TRBD1. Germline V CDR1 and CDR2: SGHRS, YFSETQ. This CDR3 is built from 13 residues. The ends lost 3 bases at V and 6 bases at J; junction bases unmatched: 2. The CDR3 DNA reads TGCGCCAGCAGCTACGGACAGGGCAATGAGCAGTTCTTC. It yields the protein CASSYGQGNEQFF.

The chain carries TRBV19 and TRBJ2-2; D is possibly TRBD1 (6 bases). This CDR3 is 15 amino acids long. Trimming stripped 3 bases from V and 7 bases from J, with 15 bases between. Germline-derived CDR1 and CDR2 are LNHDA and SQIVND (reference sequence). This chain's CDR3 is CASSMVTGSGGELFF. As DNA, the CDR3 is TGTGCCAGTAGTATGGTTACAGGGTCGGGCGGGGAGCTGTTTTTT.

The rearrangement joins TRBV7-9 to TRBJ1-4; D is undetermined. V was cut by 3 bases and J by 8 bases, with 13 bases left in between. Germline V lookup: CDR1 SEHNR, CDR2 FQNEAQ (reference sequence). The CDR3 is made up of 14 amino acids. CDR3 protein: CASSFSVSSEKLFF. CDR3 DNA: TGTGCCAGCAGCTTTTCTGTATCTAGCGAAAAACTGTTTTTT.

The gene calls are TRBV4-3 and TRBJ2-1; TRBD2 agrees at 8 bases. The V gene end was trimmed by 1 base and the J gene end by 2 bases; junction bases not matched to a gene: 4. Germline V gene sequence: CDR1 LGHNA, CDR2 YSLEER. This CDR3 contains 16 residues. The CDR3 sequence: CASSQVGGGPYNEQFF. In nucleotides, the CDR3 is TGCGCCAGCAGCCAAGTGGGCGGGGGGCCCTACAATGAGCAGTTCTTC.

This rearrangement joins TRBV19 to TRBJ2-1; 8 nucleotides align to TRBD2. The germline V gene encodes CDR1 LNHDA and CDR2 SQIVND (reference sequence). With V trimmed by 7 bases and J by 7 bases, 9 bases remained unmatched. The CDR3 length is 14 residues. In DNA form, the CDR3 reads TGTGCCAGTACGGGAACTAGCGGTCCTAATGAGCAGTTCTTC. It translates to CASTGTSGPNEQFF.

This clone was found a few times. V and J are TRBV4-3 and TRBJ2-7, with a possible D match to TRBD2 (6 bases). Between the trimmed V and J ends, which lost 0 bases and 9 bases, there was a span of 15 bases. Germline CDR1 reads LGHNA; CDR2 reads YSLEER. There are 14 residues in the CDR3. CDR3 in amino acids: CASSQDPGTSAQYF. The DNA of the CDR3 is TGCGCCAGCAGCCAAGACCCCGGGACTTCGGCGCAGTACTTC.

This clone has more than one count but fewer than ten. This chain links TRBV6-1 with TRBJ1-2, with D perhaps matching TRBD1 (6 bases). Germline values: CDR1 MNHNS, CDR2 SASEGT. CDR3 length: 16 residues. Between the trimmed V and J ends, which lost 4 bases and 3 bases, there was a span of 18 bases. CDR3: CASSASDGQSDYGYTF. The CDR3, as DNA: TGTGCCAGCAGTGCGTCCGACGGACAGAGCGACTATGGCTACACCTTC.

A single count supports this clone. The rearrangement joins TRBV11-2 to TRBJ1-5; 9 bases match TRBD1. The germline V gene encodes CDR1 SGHAT and CDR2 FQNNGV. V dropped 4 bases and J dropped 2; count of bases not matched to a gene: 0. The length of the CDR3 is 14 residues. This CDR3 reads CASSWDRGNQPQHF. The CDR3, as DNA: TGTGCCAGCAGCTGGGACAGGGGCAATCAGCCCCAGCATTTT.

This chain connects TRBV4-3 to TRBJ1-4; D might be TRBD1 (5 bases). V gave up 0 bases and J gave up 2 bases, with 10 bases separating them. This CDR3 region has 16 residues. From germline, CDR1 is LGHNA and CDR2 YSLEER. The CDR3 sequence: CASSQDGGPTNEKLFF. Written as DNA, the CDR3 is TGCGCCAGCAGCCAAGATGGGGGACCGACTAATGAAAAACTGTTTTTT.

The J gene is TRBJ2-5, the V gene TRBV4-3; 11 bases are shared with TRBD2. The end of the DNA is better explained by TRBJ2-7, so the J call may be wrong. Germline values: CDR1 LGHNA, CDR2 YSLEER. The CDR3 has 17 amino acids. CDR3 amino acids: CASSQAVGLAASYEQYF. The DNA for the CDR3 is TGCGCCAGCAGCCAAGCGGTGGGACTAGCGGCCTCCTACGAGCAGTACTTC.

The chain is built from TRBV18 and TRBJ2-7, with D possibly being TRBD1 (6 bases). Trimming pared 2 bases from V and 3 bases from J, leaving 14 bases between. Germline CDR1 and CDR2: KGHSH and LQKENI. This CDR3 contains 15 residues. The CDR3 region is CASSPEWGPDYEQYF. CDR3 DNA: TGTGCCAGCTCACCAGAGTGGGGGCCGGACTACGAGCAGTACTTC.

The genes are TRBV29-1 and TRBJ2-7; 8 bases are a match to TRBD1. Germline V CDR1 and CDR2: SQVTM, ANQGSEA. The V and J ends lost 3 bases and 4 bases, in that order; junction bases with no gene match: 5. This CDR3 is built from 13 residues. The CDR3 sequence: CSVESDRAYEQYF. The DNA for the CDR3 is TGCAGCGTTGAGTCGGACAGGGCATACGAGCAGTACTTC.

The rearrangement uses TRBV6-5 and TRBJ2-7; the D gene is possibly TRBD1 (6 bases). The CDR3 totals 15 residues. Germline values: CDR1 MNHEY, CDR2 SVGAGI. V lost 6 bases and J 2 bases, leaving 17 bases between the germline ends. The CDR3 sequence: CASRNGARGAYEQYF. CDR3 sequence (DNA): TGTGCCAGCAGAAACGGGGCCAGGGGAGCCTACGAGCAGTACTTC.

The chain joins TRBV19 to TRBJ2-1; D not resolved. Per germline, CDR1 LNHDA and CDR2 SQIVND (reference sequence). Trimming shortened V by 3 bases and J by 6 bases, and 9 bases separated the two germline ends. The CDR3 covers 13 residues. CDR3 residues: CASSIGNTNEQFF. The CDR3 DNA is TGTGCCAGTAGTATCGGAAACACCAATGAGCAGTTCTTC.

This clone has only a few counts. The genes are TRBV5-1 and TRBJ2-2, with a tentative D call TRBD2 (6 bases). Germline V lookup: CDR1 SGHRS, CDR2 YFSETQ. The CDR3 has 16 residues. The ends were cut back, 3 bases at V and 0 bases at J, with 12 bases in the middle. CDR3 sequence: CASSSGGGTNTGELFF. CDR3 DNA sequence: TGCGCCAGCAGCTCGGGTGGGGGGACGAACACCGGGGAGCTGTTTTTT.